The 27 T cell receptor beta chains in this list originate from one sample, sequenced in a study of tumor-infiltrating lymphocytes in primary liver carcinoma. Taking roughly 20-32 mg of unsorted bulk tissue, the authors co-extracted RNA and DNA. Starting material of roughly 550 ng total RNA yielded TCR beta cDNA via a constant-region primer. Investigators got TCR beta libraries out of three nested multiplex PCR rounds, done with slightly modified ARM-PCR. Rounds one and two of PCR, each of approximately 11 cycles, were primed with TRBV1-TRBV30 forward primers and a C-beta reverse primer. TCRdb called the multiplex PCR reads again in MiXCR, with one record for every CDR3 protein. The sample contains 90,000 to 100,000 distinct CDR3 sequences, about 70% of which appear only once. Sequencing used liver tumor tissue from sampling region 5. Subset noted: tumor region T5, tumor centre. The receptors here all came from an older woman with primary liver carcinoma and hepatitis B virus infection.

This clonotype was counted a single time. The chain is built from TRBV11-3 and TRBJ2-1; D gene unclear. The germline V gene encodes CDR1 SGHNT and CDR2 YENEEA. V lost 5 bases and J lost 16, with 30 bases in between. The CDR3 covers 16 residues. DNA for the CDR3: TGTGCCAGCAGCCCCCCCCGAGATTCCAATTACAATGAGCGATTCTTC. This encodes CASSPPRDSNYNERFF.

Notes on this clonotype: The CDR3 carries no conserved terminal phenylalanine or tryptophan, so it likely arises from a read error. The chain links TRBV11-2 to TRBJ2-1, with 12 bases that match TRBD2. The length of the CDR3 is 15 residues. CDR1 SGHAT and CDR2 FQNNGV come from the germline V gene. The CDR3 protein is CSSSTTSGRSNEQFL. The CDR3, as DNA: TGTTCCAGCAGCACGACTAGCGGGAGAAGTAATGAGCAGTTCTTA.

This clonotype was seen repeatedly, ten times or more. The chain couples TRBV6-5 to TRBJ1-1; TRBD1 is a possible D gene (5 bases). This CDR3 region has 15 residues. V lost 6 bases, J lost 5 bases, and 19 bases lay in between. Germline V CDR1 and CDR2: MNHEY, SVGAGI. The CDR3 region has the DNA TGTGCCAGCAGACGGTCGTCGGGGACGGGTACTGAAGCTTTCTTT. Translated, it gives CASRRSSGTGTEAFF.

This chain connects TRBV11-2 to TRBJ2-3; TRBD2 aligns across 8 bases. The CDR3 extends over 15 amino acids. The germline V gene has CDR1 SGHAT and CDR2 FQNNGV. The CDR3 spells CTCRPSATSADTQYF. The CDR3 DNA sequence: TGTACCTGCAGGCCCTCTGCGACTAGCGCAGATACGCAGTATTTT.

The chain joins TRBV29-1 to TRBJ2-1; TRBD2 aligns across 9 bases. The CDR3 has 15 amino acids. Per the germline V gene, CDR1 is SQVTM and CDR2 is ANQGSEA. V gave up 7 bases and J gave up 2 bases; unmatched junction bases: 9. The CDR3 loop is CSASGTPSPYNEQFF. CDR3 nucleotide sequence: TGCAGCGCTAGCGGGACGCCTAGCCCCTACAATGAGCAGTTCTTC.

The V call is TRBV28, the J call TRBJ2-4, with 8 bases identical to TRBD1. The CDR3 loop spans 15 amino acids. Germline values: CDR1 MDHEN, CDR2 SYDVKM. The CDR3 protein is CVCSSFQGAENIQYF. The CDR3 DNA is TGTGTCTGCAGTTCGTTTCAGGGGGCCGAAAACATTCAGTACTTC.

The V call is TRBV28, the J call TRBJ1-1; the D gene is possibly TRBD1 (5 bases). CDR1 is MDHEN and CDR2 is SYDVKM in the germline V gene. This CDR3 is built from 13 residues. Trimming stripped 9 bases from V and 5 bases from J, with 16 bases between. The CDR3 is CASSGQIETEAFF. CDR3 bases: TGTGCCAGTAGTGGACAAATTGAGACTGAAGCTTTCTTT.

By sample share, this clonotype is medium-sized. The CDR3 region is CASSLVRYGELFF. The DNA of the CDR3 is TGTGCCAGCAGCTTAGTGCGTTACGGGGAGCTGTTTTTT. This chain uses TRBV11-2 with TRBJ2-2; D is uncertain. The germline CDR1 and CDR2 sequences are SGHAT and FQNNGV. This CDR3 is built from 13 residues. The V and J ends lost 1 base and 7 bases respectively, with 7 bases between them.

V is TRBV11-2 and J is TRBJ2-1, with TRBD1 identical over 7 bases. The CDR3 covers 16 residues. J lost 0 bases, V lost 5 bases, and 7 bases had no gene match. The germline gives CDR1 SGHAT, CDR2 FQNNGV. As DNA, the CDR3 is TGTGCCAGCAGCCGCTGGACAGGAAGCTCCTACAATGAGCAGTTCTTC. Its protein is CASSRWTGSSYNEQFF.

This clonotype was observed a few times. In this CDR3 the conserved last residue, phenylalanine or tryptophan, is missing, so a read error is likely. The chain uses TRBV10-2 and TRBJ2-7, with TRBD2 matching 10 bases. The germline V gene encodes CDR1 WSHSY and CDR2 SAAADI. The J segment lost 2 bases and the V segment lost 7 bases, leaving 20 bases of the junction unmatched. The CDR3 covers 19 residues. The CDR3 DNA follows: TGCGCCAGCACTCCTTGGGGTAGCGGGAGGAACAGGGCGACCTACGAGCAGTACTTG. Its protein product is CASTPWGSGRNRATYEQYL.

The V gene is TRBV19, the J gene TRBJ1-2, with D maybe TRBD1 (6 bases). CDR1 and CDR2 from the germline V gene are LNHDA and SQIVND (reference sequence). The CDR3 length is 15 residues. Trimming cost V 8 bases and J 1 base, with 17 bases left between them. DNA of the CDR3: TGTGCCAGTGCTTTTACAGGGCGACTTAACTATGGCTACACCTTC. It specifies CASAFTGRLNYGYTF.

The CDR3 is CASSQDMVGEADTQYF. The DNA of the CDR3 is TGTGCCAGCAGCCAAGATATGGTGGGGGAAGCAGATACGCAGTATTTT. The chain recombines TRBV4-2 with TRBJ2-3, with D perhaps assigned TRBD1 or TRBD2 (5 bases each). V lost 0 bases to trimming and J lost 4 bases, with 14 bases between them. Germline V gene sequence: CDR1 LGHNA, CDR2 YNFKEQ. This CDR3 contains 16 residues.

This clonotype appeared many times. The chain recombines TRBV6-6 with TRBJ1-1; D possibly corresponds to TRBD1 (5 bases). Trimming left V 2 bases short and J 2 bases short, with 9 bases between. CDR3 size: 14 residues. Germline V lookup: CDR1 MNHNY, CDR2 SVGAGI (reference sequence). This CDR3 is CASSYPDRNTEAFF. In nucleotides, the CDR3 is TGTGCCAGCAGTTACCCAGACAGAAACACTGAAGCTTTCTTT.

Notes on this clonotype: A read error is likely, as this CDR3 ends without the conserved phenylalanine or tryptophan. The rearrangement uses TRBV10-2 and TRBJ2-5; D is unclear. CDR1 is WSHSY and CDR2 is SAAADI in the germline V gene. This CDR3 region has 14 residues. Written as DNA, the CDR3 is TGCGTCAGCAGTGACGGCAGGTACCAAGAGACCCAGTACCTC. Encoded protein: CVSSDGRYQETQYL.

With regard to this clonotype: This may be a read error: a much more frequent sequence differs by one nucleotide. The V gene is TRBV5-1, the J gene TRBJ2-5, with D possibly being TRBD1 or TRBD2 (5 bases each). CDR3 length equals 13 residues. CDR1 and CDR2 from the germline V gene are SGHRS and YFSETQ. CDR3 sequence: CAISGDSQETQYF. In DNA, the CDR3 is TGCGCCATCAGCGGAGACAGCCAAGAGACCCAGTACTTC.

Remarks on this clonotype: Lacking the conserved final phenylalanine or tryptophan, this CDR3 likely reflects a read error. CDR3 DNA: TGTGCCAGCAGCTTAGGGGGACTAACATATACGTCAGATACGCAGTATTAT. Amino acid sequence: CASSLGGLTYTSDTQYY. The chain combines TRBV11-2 with TRBJ2-3; the match to TRBD2 covers 7 bases. V dropped 1 base and J dropped 4; count of bases not matched to a gene: 11. The CDR3 length is 17 residues. The V gene's germline CDR1 is SGHAT and CDR2 FQNNGV.

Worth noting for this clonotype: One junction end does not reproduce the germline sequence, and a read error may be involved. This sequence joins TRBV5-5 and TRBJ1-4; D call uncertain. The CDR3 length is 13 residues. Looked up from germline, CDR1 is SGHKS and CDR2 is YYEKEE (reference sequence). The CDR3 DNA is TGTGCCAGTAGCGTGATGACATCTGAAAAACCGTTTTTT. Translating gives CASSVMTSEKPFF.

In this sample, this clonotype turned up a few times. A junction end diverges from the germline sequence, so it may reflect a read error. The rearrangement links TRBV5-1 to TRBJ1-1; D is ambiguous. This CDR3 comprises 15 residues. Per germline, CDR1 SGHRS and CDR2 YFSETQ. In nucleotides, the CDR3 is TGTGCCAGCAGCTTGGGCGGACCGAAGAACACTGAAGCTTCCTTT. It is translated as CASSLGGPKNTEASF. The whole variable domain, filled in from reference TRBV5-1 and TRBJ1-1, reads KAGVTQTPRYLIKTRGQQVTLSCSPISGHRSVSWYQQTPGQGLQFLFEYFSETQRNKGNFPGRFSGRQFSNSRSEMNVSTLELGDSALYLCASSLGGPKNTEASFGQGTRLTVV.

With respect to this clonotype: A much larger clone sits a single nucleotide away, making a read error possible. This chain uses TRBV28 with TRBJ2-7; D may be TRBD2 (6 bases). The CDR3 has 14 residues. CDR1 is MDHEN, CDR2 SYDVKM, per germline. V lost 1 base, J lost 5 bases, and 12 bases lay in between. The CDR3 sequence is CASSLSQGLNEQYF. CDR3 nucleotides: TGTGCCAGCAGTTTATCGCAGGGACTGAACGAGCAGTACTTC.

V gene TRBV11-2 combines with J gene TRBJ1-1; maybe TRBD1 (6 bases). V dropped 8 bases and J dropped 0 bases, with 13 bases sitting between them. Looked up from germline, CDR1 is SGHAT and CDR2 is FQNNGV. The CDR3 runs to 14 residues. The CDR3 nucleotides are TGTGCCAGCTCAGGACAGCTACTGAACACTGAAGCTTTCTTT. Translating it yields CASSGQLLNTEAFF. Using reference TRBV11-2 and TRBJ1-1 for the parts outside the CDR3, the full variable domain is EAGVAQSPRYKIIEKRQSVAFWCNPISGHATLYWYQQILGQGPKLLIQFQNNGVVDDSQLPKDRFSAERLKGVDSTLKIQPAKLEDSAVYLCASSGQLLNTEAFFGQGTRLTVV.

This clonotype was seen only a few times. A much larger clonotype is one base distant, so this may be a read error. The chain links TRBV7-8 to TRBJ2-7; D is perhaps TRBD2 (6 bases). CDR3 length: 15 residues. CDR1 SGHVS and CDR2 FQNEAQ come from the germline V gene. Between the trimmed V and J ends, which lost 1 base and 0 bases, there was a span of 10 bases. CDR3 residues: CASSLGGTRSYEQYF. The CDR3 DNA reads TGTGCCAGCAGCTTAGGAGGGACTCGCTCCTACGAGCAGTACTTC.

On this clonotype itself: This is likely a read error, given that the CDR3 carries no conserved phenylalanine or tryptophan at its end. CDR3 residues: CASSLEPGGEQFI. Here the CDR3 DNA reads TGTGCCAGCAGCTTAGAACCGGGAGGGGAGCAGTTCATC. The V and J genes are TRBV11-2 and TRBJ2-1; 8 bases align to TRBD2. Losses at the gene ends were 0 bases for V and 10 bases for J; bases not matched to a gene: 2. The CDR3 runs to 13 residues. CDR1 SGHAT and CDR2 FQNNGV come from the germline V gene.

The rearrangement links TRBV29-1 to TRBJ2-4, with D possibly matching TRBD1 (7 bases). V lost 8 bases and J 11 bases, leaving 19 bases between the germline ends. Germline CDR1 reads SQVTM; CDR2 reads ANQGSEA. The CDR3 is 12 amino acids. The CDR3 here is CSIGTVRGFQYF. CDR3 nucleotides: TGCAGCATTGGGACAGTGCGGGGCTTTCAGTACTTC.

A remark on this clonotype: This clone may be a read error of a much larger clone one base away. DNA for the CDR3: TGTGTCAGCAGACCCGGGACCTCCATAGATACGCAGTATTTT. Amino acids: CVSRPGTSIDTQYF. This chain joins TRBV6-5 and TRBJ2-3; the D call may be TRBD1 or TRBD2 (5 bases each). Germline CDR1 and CDR2: MNHEY and SVGAGI. The CDR3 runs to 14 residues.

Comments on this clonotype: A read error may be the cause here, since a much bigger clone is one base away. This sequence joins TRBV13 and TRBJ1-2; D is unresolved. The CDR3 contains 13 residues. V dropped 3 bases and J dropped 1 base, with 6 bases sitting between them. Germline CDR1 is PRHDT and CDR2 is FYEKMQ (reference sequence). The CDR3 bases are TGTGCCAGCAGCTTCGAAAGTAACTATGGCTACACCTTC. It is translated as CASSFESNYGYTF.

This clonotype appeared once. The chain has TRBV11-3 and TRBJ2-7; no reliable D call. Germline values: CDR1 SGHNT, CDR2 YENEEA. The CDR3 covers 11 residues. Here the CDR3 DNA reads TGTGTCAGTAGCTTGAGCTACGAGCAGTACTTC. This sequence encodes CVSSLSYEQYF.

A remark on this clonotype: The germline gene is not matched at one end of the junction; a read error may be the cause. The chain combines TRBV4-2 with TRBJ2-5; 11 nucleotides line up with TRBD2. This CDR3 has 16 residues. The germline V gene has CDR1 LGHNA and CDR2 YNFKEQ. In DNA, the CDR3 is TGTACCAGCAACCAAGATTTAACTAGCGGGAGTGAGACCCAGTACTTC. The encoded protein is CTSNQDLTSGSETQYF.